These 28 T cell receptor beta chains originate from one sample sequenced in a study of chemoradiotherapy in HPV16-positive cancers. Sequencing used immunoSEQ multiplex PCR; TCRdb keeps in-frame clones, though not all of them. Here the sample spans some 32,000 clones, about nine tenths being singletons. Sequenced here: blood, sampled from a patient who underwent chemoradiotherapy. The receptor set was obtained from a human donor with HPV-associated anogenital cancer.

J is TRBJ1-4 and V is TRBV6-1, with D uncertain. The CDR3 is made up of 14 amino acids. With 5 bases removed from V and 4 bases from J, the gap between germline ends came to 11 bases. The germline V gene has CDR1 MNHNS and CDR2 SASEGT. DNA of the CDR3: TGTGCCAGCAGTCGGATTGGGTTTAATGAAAAACTGTTTTTT. Encoded protein: CASSRIGFNEKLFF.

In nucleotides, the CDR3 is TGTGCCAGTAGTATAGGTCCGACAGGGGGCGGCTACGAGCAGTACTTC. This translates into CASSIGPTGGGYEQYF. The gene calls are TRBV19 and TRBJ2-7, with 10 bases matching TRBD1. In germline, CDR1 is LNHDA, CDR2 SQIVND (reference sequence). Unmatched junction bases numbered 6, after V lost 1 base and J lost 3 bases. The CDR3 covers 16 residues.

The rearrangement joins TRBV6-5 to TRBJ2-3, with a possible D match to TRBD2 (5 bases). V was cut by 6 bases and J by 9 bases, with 13 bases left in between. CDR1 MNHEY and CDR2 SVGAGI come from the germline V gene. The CDR3 runs 12 residues. CDR3 amino acids: CASSSPSGTQYF. The DNA for the CDR3 is TGTGCCAGCAGCTCCCCGTCGGGGACGCAGTATTTT.

J is TRBJ2-7 and V is TRBV2, with 10 nucleotides matching TRBD1. After removal of 1 base from V and 6 bases from J, the junction contained 6 bases not matched to a gene. Germline loops: CDR1 SNHLY, CDR2 FYNNEI. The CDR3 runs to 15 residues. The CDR3 sequence: CASSEDGQGVSEQYF. CDR3 sequence (DNA): TGTGCCAGCAGTGAAGACGGACAGGGGGTCTCCGAGCAGTACTTC.

This chain connects TRBV5-1 to TRBJ1-2, with D possibly being TRBD1 (5 bases). The CDR3 sequence is 14 residues long. Trimming removed 6 bases at V and 8 bases at J, with 20 bases between. The germline V gene encodes CDR1 SGHRS and CDR2 YFSETQ. The CDR3 loop reads CASNPSGDLYGYTF. CDR3 sequence (DNA): TGCGCCAGCAACCCAAGCGGGGACCTCTACGGCTACACCTTC.

This chain uses TRBV21-1 with TRBJ2-4; the table names TRBD1, a call not compared with the DNA. TRBV21-1 is listed as a pseudogene. This CDR3 comprises 21 residues. The CDR3, as DNA: TGTGCCAGCAGGGTTGTCGGGGGGGACAGGGGCGCTTCTAGAGCCAAAAACATTCAGTACTTC. This translates into CASRVVGGDRGASRAKNIQYF.

The chain links TRBV19 to TRBJ2-7; possible D gene TRBD2, 6 bases. V dropped 5 bases and J dropped 6 bases, with 14 bases sitting between them. Germline CDR1 and CDR2: LNHDA and SQIVND (reference sequence). The CDR3 consists of 13 residues. The CDR3 spells CASSPGGFGEQYF. CDR3 in DNA: TGTGCCAGTAGTCCTGGGGGGTTTGGCGAGCAGTACTTC.

The CDR3 loop reads CAWSVGSSSNQPQHF. CDR3 nucleotide sequence: TGTGCCTGGAGTGTCGGATCTTCTAGCAATCAGCCCCAGCATTTT. This rearrangement joins TRBV30 to TRBJ1-5; D is undetermined. CDR1 is GTSNPN and CDR2 is SVGIG in the germline V gene (reference sequence). The CDR3 has 15 amino acids. V was cut by 0 bases and J by 0 bases, with 9 bases left in between.

This clone was seen once. The CDR3 is CASSQGRGPQPQHF. CDR3 bases: TGTGCCAGCAGCCAAGGCAGGGGGCCTCAGCCCCAGCATTTT. The chain recombines TRBV16 with TRBJ1-5, with 8 bases lining up with TRBD1. The germline V gene has CDR1 KGHSY and CDR2 FQNENV. The CDR3 loop spans 14 amino acids. V shed 2 bases and J 6 bases; nucleotides not matched to a gene: 3. Combining the CDR3 with reference TRBV16 and TRBJ1-5 gives the whole variable domain GEEVAQTPKHLVRGEGQKAKLYCAPIKGHSYVFWYQQVLKNEFKFLISFQNENVFDETGMPKERFSAKCLPNSPCSLEIQATKLEDSAVYFCASSQGRGPQPQHFGDGTRLSIL.

The chain has TRBV7-9 and TRBJ1-1; D not resolved. Trimming stripped 5 bases from V and 11 bases from J, with 9 bases between. CDR1 is SEHNR and CDR2 is FQNEAQ in the germline V gene (reference sequence). CDR3 size: 10 residues. The CDR3 spells CASSPRTAFF. The CDR3 DNA reads TGTGCCAGCAGCCCCCGAACGGCTTTCTTT.

This clone qualifies as large. The chain links TRBV15 to TRBJ2-2; unclear D gene. The V and J ends lost 0 bases and 6 bases respectively, with 11 bases between them. Germline loops: CDR1 LNHNV, CDR2 YYDKDF (reference sequence). The CDR3 consists of 15 residues. CDR3 DNA: TGTGCCACCAGCAGAGACCACGAAGGACCCGGGGAGCTGTTTTTT. This encodes CATSRDHEGPGELFF.

V usage is TRBV6-1 and J usage is TRBJ2-1, with 12 bases identical to TRBD2. The CDR3 is 14 amino acids. Trimming removed 10 bases from V and 9 bases from J; junction bases left unmatched: 10. Germline CDR1 is MNHNS and CDR2 is SASEGT. The CDR3 reads CATPPGLAGFEQFF. As DNA, the CDR3 is TGTGCCACCCCTCCCGGACTAGCGGGATTTGAGCAGTTCTTC.

The chain has TRBV13 and TRBJ2-3, with 8 bases identical to TRBD2. With V trimmed by 6 bases and J by 2 bases, 13 bases remained unmatched. Germline V gives CDR1 PRHDT, CDR2 FYEKMQ (reference sequence). The CDR3 consists of 17 residues. As DNA, the CDR3 is TGTGCCAGCAGTCCTAGGGGAGCGGGGGAGCACACAGATACGCAGTATTTT. It translates to CASSPRGAGEHTDTQYF.

The chain has TRBV4-1 and TRBJ2-3; 11 bases align to TRBD2. Germline trimming cut 4 bases from V and 4 bases from J; bases unmatched to any gene: 4. Germline lookup yields CDR1 MGHRA and CDR2 YSYEKL. The CDR3 has 15 amino acids. The CDR3 bases are TGCGCCAGCAGCCTGACTAGCGGGGAGGCAGATACGCAGTATTTT. This gives the protein CASSLTSGEADTQYF.

The chain combines TRBV11-2 with TRBJ1-6, with D perhaps TRBD1 (5 bases). V was trimmed by 0 bases and J by 7 bases, leaving 10 bases between them. Germline CDR1 reads SGHAT; CDR2 reads FQNNGV. The CDR3 is made up of 15 amino acids. Written as DNA, the CDR3 is TGTGCCAGCAGCTTAGAAACGGGGCAGAATTCACCCCTCCACTTT. Translation gives CASSLETGQNSPLHF.

The count of this clone is one. The chain joins TRBV9 to TRBJ2-3; D call uncertain. The CDR3 is 14 amino acids. V was trimmed by 0 bases and J by 2 bases, leaving 7 bases between them. Germline lookup yields CDR1 SGDLS and CDR2 YYNGEE. The CDR3 DNA reads TGTGCCAGCAGCGTAGATACAGTCACAGATACGCAGTATTTT. It specifies CASSVDTVTDTQYF.

The genes are TRBV29-1 and TRBJ1-1; D might be TRBD1 (6 bases). Germline V lookup: CDR1 SQVTM, CDR2 ANQGSEA. This CDR3 spans 16 amino acids. Trimming took 6 bases from V and 1 from J, leaving 21 bases between them. The CDR3 region is CSVKPQGGPGNTEAFF. CDR3 bases: TGCAGCGTCAAACCACAGGGAGGGCCAGGGAACACTGAAGCTTTCTTT.

The chain recombines TRBV5-1 with TRBJ2-6, with D tentatively TRBD2 (6 bases). V lost 3 bases, J lost 9 bases, and 13 bases lay in between. This CDR3 has 14 residues. Germline loops: CDR1 SGHRS, CDR2 YFSETQ. CDR3 amino acids: CASSSYMEGNVLTF. The CDR3 DNA sequence: TGCGCCAGCAGCTCCTACATGGAGGGCAACGTCCTGACTTTC.

This sequence joins TRBV11-2 and TRBJ1-3, with D possibly TRBD1 on 6 matching bases. Trimming took off 2 bases at V and 2 bases at J, with 16 bases between the two ends. This CDR3 contains 17 residues. CDR1 and CDR2 (germline): SGHAT, FQNNGV. The CDR3 nucleotides are TGTGCCAGCAGCTTATGGGACAACGGGGGGACTGGAAACACCATATATTTT. Translation gives CASSLWDNGGTGNTIYF.

This sequence joins TRBV7-8 and TRBJ1-4, with D uncertain. The CDR3 is made up of 12 amino acids. Trimming shortened V by 5 bases and J by 12 bases, and 13 bases separated the two germline ends. CDR1 and CDR2 from the germline V gene are SGHVS and FQNEAQ. Here the CDR3 DNA reads TGTGCCAGCAGCACATACCAGGCGGAACTGTTTTTT. It codes for CASSTYQAELFF.

The DNA of the CDR3 is TGTGCCAGCAGCAAAGGGAGGTTCACTGAAGCTTTCTTT. This gives the protein CASSKGRFTEAFF. The chain combines TRBV21-1 with TRBJ1-1. TRBV21-1 is reported as a pseudogene. This CDR3 spans 13 amino acids.

Comments on this clone: A junction end diverges from the germline sequence, so it may reflect a read error. This chain connects TRBV27 to TRBJ2-2, with no clear D. The CDR3 has 12 residues. Germline V CDR1 and CDR2: MNHEY, SMNVEV (reference sequence). CDR3 in amino acids: CASSINSGELFF. CDR3 nucleotide sequence: TGTGCCAGCAGTATCAACAGCGGGGAGCTGTTTTTT.

The chain couples TRBV11-2 to TRBJ1-5; D remains unclear. The germline V gene encodes CDR1 SGHAT and CDR2 FQNNGV. Deletions cut 5 bases from V and 4 bases from J, with 12 bases between. The length of the CDR3 is 14 residues. This CDR3 reads CASSGTSGNQPQHF. The CDR3 DNA follows: TGTGCCAGCAGCGGCACATCGGGGAATCAGCCCCAGCATTTT.

The chain combines TRBV2 with TRBJ2-1; maybe TRBD1 (5 bases). CDR1 is SNHLY and CDR2 is FYNNEI in the germline V gene. The CDR3 is made up of 12 amino acids. Trimming took off 3 bases at V and 10 bases at J, with 10 bases between the two ends. The CDR3 nucleotides are TGTGCCAGCAGTGACAGGGCTCGGGAGCAGTTCTTC. Its protein is CASSDRAREQFF. Full variable domain (missing parts from reference TRBV2 and TRBJ2-1): EPEVTQTPSHQVTQMGQEVILRCVPISNHLYFYWYRQILGQKVEFLVSFYNNEISEKSEIFDDQFSVERPDGSNFTLKIRSTKLEDSAMYFCASSDRAREQFFGPGTRLTVL.

This sequence joins TRBV7-2 and TRBJ2-5; 11 bases map to TRBD2. Germline values: CDR1 SGHTA, CDR2 FQGNSA. The ends lost 5 bases at V and 5 bases at J; junction bases unmatched: 1. The CDR3 contains 13 residues. In DNA form, the CDR3 reads TGTGCCAGCAGCCGGACTAGCGGGGAGACCCAGTACTTC. Its protein is CASSRTSGETQYF.

V is TRBV19 and J is TRBJ1-5; D is perhaps TRBD1 (5 bases). The CDR3 is made up of 15 amino acids. V gave up 1 base and J gave up 5 bases, with 12 bases separating them. Germline-derived CDR1 and CDR2 are LNHDA and SQIVND (reference sequence). The CDR3 region has the DNA TGTGCCAGTAGTATAGGTTGGGGGGGTGATCAGCCCCAGCATTTT. Its translation: CASSIGWGGDQPQHF.

The chain links TRBV7-3 to TRBJ2-7; perhaps TRBD2 as D (6 bases). The V end lost 1 base, the J end lost 6 bases, and 10 bases lay between the germline ends. Germline loops: CDR1 SGHTA, CDR2 FQGTGA. The CDR3 has 13 amino acids. CDR3: CASSLNPGVEQYF. DNA for the CDR3: TGTGCCAGCAGCTTAAATCCGGGGGTCGAGCAGTACTTC. The complete variable domain, with remaining parts taken from reference TRBV7-3 and TRBJ2-7, reads GAGVSQTPSNKVTEKGKYVELRCDPISGHTALYWYRQSLGQGPEFLIYFQGTGAADDSGLPNDRFFAVRPEGSVSTLKIQRTERGDSAVYLCASSLNPGVEQYFGPGTRLTVT.

This chain uses TRBV28 with TRBJ1-5; 10 bases agree with TRBD1. The ends lost 3 bases at V and 4 bases at J; junction bases unmatched: 6. Germline-derived CDR1 and CDR2 are MDHEN and SYDVKM. The CDR3 loop spans 16 amino acids. CDR3 coding DNA: TGTGCCAGCAGTTTGGACAGGGGGTGGTCGAATCAGCCCCAGCATTTT. This codes for CASSLDRGWSNQPQHF.